This T cell receptor beta chain emerged from a study of CD8 T cells in ankylosing spondylitis. TCRdb fed the 5' RACE reads into MiXCR, producing one record per CDR3 protein. The table lists about 130,000 distinct CDR3 sequences, about 10% of them singletons. In this sample, this clonotype turned up many times. V lost 0 bases and J lost 4, with 11 bases in between. The CDR3 has 15 residues. Germline V lookup: CDR1 SGHRS, CDR2 YFSETQ. The receptor comes from a female donor with ankylosing spondylitis or in good health (not recorded which). Input material: blood, either unsorted or a sorted T cell fraction (not recorded which). The chain combines TRBV5-1 with TRBJ2-4; D possibly corresponds to TRBD1 (5 bases). The CDR3 loop is CASSLGSQAKNIQYF. CDR3 coding DNA: TGCGCCAGCAGCTTGGGCTCACAGGCTAAAAACATTCAGTACTTC.